This T cell receptor (beta chain) was profiled in a study of T cells in Graves' hyperthyroidism and ophthalmopathy. This clonotype was observed a handful of times. RNA transcripts served as the template for amplifying TCR beta CDR3 regions. The TCR CDR3 first-round RT-PCR relied on the HTBI primer set. MiXCR, run by TCRdb on the multiplex PCR reads, gives a single entry per CDR3 protein. The sample has 280,000 or so distinct CDR3 sequences, 13% to 15% seen once. The ends were cut back, 4 bases at V and 1 base at J, with 17 bases in the middle. CDR1 and CDR2 (germline): MGHRA, YSYEKL. The CDR3 covers 17 residues.

Sequenced input: blood. This clonotype was sampled from a woman aged 45-65 years with Graves' hyperthyroidism that later progressed to Graves' ophthalmopathy. The chain recombines TRBV4-1 with TRBJ1-5, with a weak D call TRBD1 (5 bases). The CDR3 nucleotides read TGCGCCAGCAGCCCCATTTATGGGGCGTTAAGCAATCAGCCCCAGCATTTT. Amino acids: CASSPIYGALSNQPQHF.